This TCR beta chain was documented in a study of T cells after yellow fever vaccination. Study-wide findings and caveats: Shared CD4/CD8 clonotypes were a small share, likely from convergent recombination. Among primary-vaccination clones, most reappeared after the booster, at approximately 97% for CD4 and more than 75% for CD8.

Trimming shortened V by 0 bases and J by 5 bases, and 13 bases separated the two germline ends. Germline CDR1 reads MNHEY; CDR2 reads SVGEGT. This CDR3 contains 15 residues. The TCR cDNA carried a universal primer site and UMIs from 5'RACE template switching. TCRdb reanalysed the 5' RACE reads using MiXCR and keeps one entry per CDR3 protein. The table has about 170,000 distinct CDR3 sequences, around 10% seen once; the top ten hold just over 35%. This clonotype was picked up a small number of times. The antigen is not known. The material sequenced was CD8+ T cells sorted from PBMCs, taken 15 days after the yellow fever booster vaccination. This clonotype was sampled from a man aged 18-30 years who received the YFV17D yellow fever vaccine. V usage is TRBV6-2 or TRBV6-3 and J usage is TRBJ2-5; unclear D gene. The CDR3 protein is CASSYSGSLLETQYF. The CDR3 coding sequence is TGTGCCAGCAGTTACTCAGGGTCTCTCTTGGAGACCCAGTACTTC.